This T cell receptor beta chain is from a study of CXCR3-negative and CXCR3-positive naive CD8 T cells. Concerning this clonotype itself: Its antigen is not identified.

Regarding the study as a whole: Comparison of naive cells showed more hydrophobic TRB CDR3s in CXCR3-positive than in CXCR3-negative naive cells.

UMI-tagged TRB cDNA libraries were built via 5' RACE. TCRdb reprocessed the 5' RACE reads and reports one entry per CDR3 protein, with no DNA. The sample's table shows approximately 90,000 distinct CDR3 sequences. Germline V gene sequence: CDR1 MGHRA, CDR2 YSYEKL. This CDR3 is built from 13 residues. Sequencing was done on a sample of naive CXCR3+ CD8+ T cells from blood. Subset reported: CD45RO-CCR7+CD27+CD95- naive CD8+ T cells expressing CXCR3 (TNR3+). This clonotype was sampled from a human donor in good health. Some clones in this sample may be carry-over from other donors' samples. The J gene is TRBJ2-1, the V gene TRBV4-1. This CDR3 reads CASSQPESNEQFF.